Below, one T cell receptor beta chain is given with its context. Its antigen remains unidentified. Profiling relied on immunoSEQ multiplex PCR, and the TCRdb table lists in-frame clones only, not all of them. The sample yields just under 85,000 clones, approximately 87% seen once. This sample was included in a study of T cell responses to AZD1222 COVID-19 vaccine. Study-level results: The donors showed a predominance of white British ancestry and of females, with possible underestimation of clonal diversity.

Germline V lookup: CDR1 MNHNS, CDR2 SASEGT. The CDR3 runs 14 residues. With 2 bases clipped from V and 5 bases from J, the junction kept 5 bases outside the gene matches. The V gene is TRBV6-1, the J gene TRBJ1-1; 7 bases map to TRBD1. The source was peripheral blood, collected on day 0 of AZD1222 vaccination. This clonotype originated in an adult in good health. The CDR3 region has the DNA TGTGCCAGCAGTGAAAGACAGGGAGGAACTGAAGCTTTCTTT. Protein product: CASSERQGGTEAFF.